This T cell receptor (beta chain) was identified in a study of T cell repertoires in cytomegalovirus infection. Deletions cut 6 bases from V and 8 bases from J, with 20 bases between. This CDR3 comprises 15 residues. Germline CDR1 is SGHTA and CDR2 is FQGNSA. TCRdb recomputed calls from the reads with MiXCR, one row per CDR3 protein. Here the sample spans some 700,000 distinct CDR3 sequences, approximately 33% being singletons. Notes on this clonotype: Its specificity is unknown.

The sequencing used cultured PBMCs, collected from culture after CMV antigen stimulation. The gene calls are TRBV7-2 and TRBJ2-1; D not resolved. This TCR came from a human donor in good health (CMV status not recorded). Some clones in this sample may be carry-over from other donors' samples. The CDR3, as DNA: TGTGCCAGCAGGTTGATAGGTGGGCCTAGGGATGAGCAGTTCTTC. Its translation: CASRLIGGPRDEQFF.